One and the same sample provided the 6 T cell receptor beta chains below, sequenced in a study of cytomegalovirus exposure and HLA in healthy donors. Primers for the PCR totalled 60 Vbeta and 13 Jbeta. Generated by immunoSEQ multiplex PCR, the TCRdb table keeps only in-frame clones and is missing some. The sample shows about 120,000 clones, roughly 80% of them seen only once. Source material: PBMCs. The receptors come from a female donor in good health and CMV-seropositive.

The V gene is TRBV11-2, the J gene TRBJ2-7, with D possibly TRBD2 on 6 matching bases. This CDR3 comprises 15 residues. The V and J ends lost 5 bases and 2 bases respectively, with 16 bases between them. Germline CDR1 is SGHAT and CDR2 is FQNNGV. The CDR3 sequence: CASSTPKEGTYEQYF. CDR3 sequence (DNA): TGTGCCAGCAGCACCCCAAAGGAGGGTACCTACGAGCAGTACTTC.

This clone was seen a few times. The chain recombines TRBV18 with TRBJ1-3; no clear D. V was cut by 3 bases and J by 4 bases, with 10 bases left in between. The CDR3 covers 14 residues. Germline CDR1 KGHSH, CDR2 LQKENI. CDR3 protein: CASSPIRNGNTIYF. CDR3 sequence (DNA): TGTGCCAGCTCACCCATCAGGAACGGAAACACCATATATTTT.

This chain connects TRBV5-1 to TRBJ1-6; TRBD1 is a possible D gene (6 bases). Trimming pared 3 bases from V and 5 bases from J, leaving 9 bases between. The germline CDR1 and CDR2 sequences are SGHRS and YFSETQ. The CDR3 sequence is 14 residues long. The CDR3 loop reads CASSSQGDNSPLHF. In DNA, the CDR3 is TGCGCCAGCAGCTCACAGGGCGATAATTCACCCCTCCACTTT.

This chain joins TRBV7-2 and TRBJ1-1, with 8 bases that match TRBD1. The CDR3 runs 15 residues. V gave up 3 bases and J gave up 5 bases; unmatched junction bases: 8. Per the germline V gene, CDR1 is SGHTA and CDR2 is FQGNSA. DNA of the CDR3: TGTGCCAGCAGCTTGCACCCGACAGGGGTGACTGAAGCTTTCTTT. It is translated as CASSLHPTGVTEAFF.

The CDR3 protein is CSVGRGLAYEQYF. CDR3 sequence (DNA): TGCAGCGTAGGGCGGGGGCTCGCCTACGAGCAGTACTTC. The chain couples TRBV29-1 to TRBJ2-7; possibly TRBD2 for D (7 bases). V lost 6 bases and J 2 bases, leaving 14 bases between the germline ends. Germline V gene lookup returns CDR1 SQVTM and CDR2 ANQGSEA. The CDR3 contains 13 residues.

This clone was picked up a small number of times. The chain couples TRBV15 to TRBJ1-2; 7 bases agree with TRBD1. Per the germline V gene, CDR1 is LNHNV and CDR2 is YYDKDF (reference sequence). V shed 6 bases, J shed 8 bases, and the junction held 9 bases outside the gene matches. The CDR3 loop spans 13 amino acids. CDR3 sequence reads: CATRIEGAGGYTF. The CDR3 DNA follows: TGTGCCACCAGAATAGAGGGGGCAGGGGGCTACACCTTC.